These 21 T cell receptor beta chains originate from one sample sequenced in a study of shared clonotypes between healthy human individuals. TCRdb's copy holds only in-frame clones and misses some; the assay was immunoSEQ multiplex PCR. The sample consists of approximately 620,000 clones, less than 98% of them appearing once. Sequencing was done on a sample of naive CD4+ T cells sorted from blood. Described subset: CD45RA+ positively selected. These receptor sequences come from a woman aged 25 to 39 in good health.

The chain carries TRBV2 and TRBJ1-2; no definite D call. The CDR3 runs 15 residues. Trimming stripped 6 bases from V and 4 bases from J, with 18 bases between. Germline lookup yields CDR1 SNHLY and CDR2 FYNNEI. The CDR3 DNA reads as TGTGCCAGCAGCCTAAAATTGGCCTCAATCTATGGCTACACCTTC. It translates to CASSLKLASIYGYTF.

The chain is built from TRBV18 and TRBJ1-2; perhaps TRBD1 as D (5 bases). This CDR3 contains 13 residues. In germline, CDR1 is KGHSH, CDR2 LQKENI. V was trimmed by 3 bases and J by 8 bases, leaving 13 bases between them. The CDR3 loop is CASSPGESRGYTF. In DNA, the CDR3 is TGTGCCAGCTCACCGGGGGAATCTCGAGGCTACACCTTC.

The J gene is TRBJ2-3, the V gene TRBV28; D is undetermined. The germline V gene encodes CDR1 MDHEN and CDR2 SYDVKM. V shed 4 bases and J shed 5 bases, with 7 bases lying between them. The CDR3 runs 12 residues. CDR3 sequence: CASSSDGDTQYF. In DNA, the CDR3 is TGTGCCAGCAGTTCCGACGGAGATACGCAGTATTTT.

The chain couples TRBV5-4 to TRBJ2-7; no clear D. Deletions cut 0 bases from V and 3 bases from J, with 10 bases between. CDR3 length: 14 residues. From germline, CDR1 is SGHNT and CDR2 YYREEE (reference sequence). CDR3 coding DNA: TGTGCCAGCAGCTTGGCTGGAGTCGACTACGAGCAGTACTTC. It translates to CASSLAGVDYEQYF.

As DNA, the CDR3 is TGTGCCAGCTCTTCGGGACCCAACCTAAACTACGAGCAGTACTTC. Its translation: CASSSGPNLNYEQYF. This chain uses TRBV2 with TRBJ2-7; D tentatively fits TRBD1 or TRBD2 (5 bases each). V was cut by 8 bases and J by 3 bases, with 20 bases left in between. Per the germline V gene, CDR1 is SNHLY and CDR2 is FYNNEI. The length of the CDR3 is 15 residues.

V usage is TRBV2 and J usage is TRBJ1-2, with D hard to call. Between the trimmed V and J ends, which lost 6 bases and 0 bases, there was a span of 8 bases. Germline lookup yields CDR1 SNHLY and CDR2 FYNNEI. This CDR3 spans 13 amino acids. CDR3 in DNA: TGTGCCAGCAGGGGCAGTGCTAACTATGGCTACACCTTC. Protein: CASRGSANYGYTF.

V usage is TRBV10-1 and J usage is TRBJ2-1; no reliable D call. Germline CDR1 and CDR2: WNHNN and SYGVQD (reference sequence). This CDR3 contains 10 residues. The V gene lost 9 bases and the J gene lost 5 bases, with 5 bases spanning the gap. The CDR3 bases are TGCGCCAGGCCCGACAATGAGCAGTTCTTC. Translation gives CARPDNEQFF.

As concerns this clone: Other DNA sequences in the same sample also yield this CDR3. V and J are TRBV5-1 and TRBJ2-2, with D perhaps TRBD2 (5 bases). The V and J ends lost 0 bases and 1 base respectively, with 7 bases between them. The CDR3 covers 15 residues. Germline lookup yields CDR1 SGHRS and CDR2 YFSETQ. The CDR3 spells CASSLDRGNTGELFF. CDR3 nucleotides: TGCGCCAGCAGCTTGGATCGGGGGAACACCGGGGAGCTGTTTTTT.

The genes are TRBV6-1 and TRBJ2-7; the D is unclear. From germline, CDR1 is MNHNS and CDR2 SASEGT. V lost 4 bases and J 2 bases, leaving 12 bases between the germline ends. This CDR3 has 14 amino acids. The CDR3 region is CASSAPRAPYEQYF. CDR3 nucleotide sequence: TGTGCCAGCAGTGCACCAAGAGCCCCCTACGAGCAGTACTTC.

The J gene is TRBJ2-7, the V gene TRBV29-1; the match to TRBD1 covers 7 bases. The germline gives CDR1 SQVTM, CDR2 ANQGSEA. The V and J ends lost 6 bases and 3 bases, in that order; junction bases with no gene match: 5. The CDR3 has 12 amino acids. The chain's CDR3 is CSVTGTVYEQYF. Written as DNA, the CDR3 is TGCAGCGTAACCGGGACAGTCTACGAGCAGTACTTC.

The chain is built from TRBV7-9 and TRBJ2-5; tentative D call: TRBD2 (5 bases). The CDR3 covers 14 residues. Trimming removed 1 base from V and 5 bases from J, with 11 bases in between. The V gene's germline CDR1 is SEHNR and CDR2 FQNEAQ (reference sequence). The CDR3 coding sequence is TGTGCCAGCAGCTTAGGATCCACGGGGGAGACCCAGTACTTC. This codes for CASSLGSTGETQYF.

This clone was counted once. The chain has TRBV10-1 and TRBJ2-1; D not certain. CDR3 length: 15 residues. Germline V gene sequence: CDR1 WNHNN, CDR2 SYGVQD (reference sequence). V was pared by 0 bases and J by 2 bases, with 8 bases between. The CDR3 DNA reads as TGCGCCAGCAGTGAGTCTATCGTAGCCTACAATGAGCAGTTCTTC. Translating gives CASSESIVAYNEQFF.

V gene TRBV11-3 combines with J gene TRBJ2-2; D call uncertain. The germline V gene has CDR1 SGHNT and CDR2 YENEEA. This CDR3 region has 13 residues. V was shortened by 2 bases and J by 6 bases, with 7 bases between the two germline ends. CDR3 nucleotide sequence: TGTGCCAGCAGCTTAATGAATTCCGGGGAGCTGTTTTTT. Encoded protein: CASSLMNSGELFF.

The CDR3 loop reads CASRLTGHTQYF. The CDR3 DNA is TGCGCCAGCAGATTAACGGGACATACGCAGTATTTT. V and J are TRBV5-1 and TRBJ2-3; either TRBD1 or TRBD2 may supply D (5 bases each). V lost 5 bases and J 7 bases, leaving 11 bases between the germline ends. This CDR3 has 12 residues. CDR1 and CDR2 (germline): SGHRS, YFSETQ.

CDR3 protein: CASSLDLGRDQPQHF. The CDR3 nucleotides are TGTGCCAGCAGCTTAGATTTGGGGAGGGATCAGCCCCAGCATTTT. The chain recombines TRBV11-2 with TRBJ1-5; D ambiguous. V lost 0 bases to trimming and J lost 5 bases, with 11 bases between them. This CDR3 is 15 amino acids long. Germline values: CDR1 SGHAT, CDR2 FQNNGV. The full variable domain, with the rest looked up from reference TRBV11-2 and TRBJ1-5, is EAGVAQSPRYKIIEKRQSVAFWCNPISGHATLYWYQQILGQGPKLLIQFQNNGVVDDSQLPKDRFSAERLKGVDSTLKIQPAKLEDSAVYLCASSLDLGRDQPQHFGDGTRLSIL.

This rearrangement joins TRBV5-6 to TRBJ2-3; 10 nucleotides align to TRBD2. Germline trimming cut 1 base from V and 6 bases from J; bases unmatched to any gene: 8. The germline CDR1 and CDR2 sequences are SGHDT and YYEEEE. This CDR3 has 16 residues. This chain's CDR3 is CASSLWGAGGQDTQYF. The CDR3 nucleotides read TGTGCCAGCAGCTTGTGGGGAGCGGGAGGGCAGGATACGCAGTATTTT.

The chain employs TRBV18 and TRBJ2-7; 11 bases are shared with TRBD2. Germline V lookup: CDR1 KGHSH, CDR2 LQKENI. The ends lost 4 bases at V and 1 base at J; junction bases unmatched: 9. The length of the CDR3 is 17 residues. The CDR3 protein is CASSRILAGDSSYEQYF. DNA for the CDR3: TGTGCCAGCTCACGTATACTAGCGGGAGACTCTTCCTACGAGCAGTACTTC.

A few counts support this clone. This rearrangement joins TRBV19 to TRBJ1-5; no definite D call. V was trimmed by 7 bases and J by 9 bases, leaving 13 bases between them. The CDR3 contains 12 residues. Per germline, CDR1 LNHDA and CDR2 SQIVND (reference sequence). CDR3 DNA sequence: TGTGCCAGTACGACAAGCCCTGCGCCCCAGCATTTT. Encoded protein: CASTTSPAPQHF.

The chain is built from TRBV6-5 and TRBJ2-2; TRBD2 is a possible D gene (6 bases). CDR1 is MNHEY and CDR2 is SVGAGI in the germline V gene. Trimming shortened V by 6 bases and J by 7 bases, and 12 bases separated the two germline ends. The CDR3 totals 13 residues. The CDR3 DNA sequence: TGTGCCAGCAGCCTCGGACTAAACGGGGAGCTGTTTTTT. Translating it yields CASSLGLNGELFF.

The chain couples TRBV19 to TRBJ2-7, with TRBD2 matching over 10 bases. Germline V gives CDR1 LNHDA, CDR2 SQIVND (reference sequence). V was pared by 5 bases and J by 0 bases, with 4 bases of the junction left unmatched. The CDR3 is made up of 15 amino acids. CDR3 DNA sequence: TGTGCCAGTAGTTTAACTAGCGGGAACTCCTACGAGCAGTACTTC. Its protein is CASSLTSGNSYEQYF. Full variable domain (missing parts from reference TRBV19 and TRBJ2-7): DGGITQSPKYLFRKEGQNVTLSCEQNLNHDAMYWYRQDPGQGLRLIYYSQIVNDFQKGDIAEGYSVSREKKESFPLTVTSAQKNPTAFYLCASSLTSGNSYEQYFGPGTRLTVT.

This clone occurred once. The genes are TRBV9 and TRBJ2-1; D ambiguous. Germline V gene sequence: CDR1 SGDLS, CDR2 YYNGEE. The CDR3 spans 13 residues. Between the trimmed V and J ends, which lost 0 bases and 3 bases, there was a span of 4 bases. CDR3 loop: CASSVASYNEQFF. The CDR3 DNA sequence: TGTGCCAGCAGCGTAGCCAGCTACAATGAGCAGTTCTTC.